What follows are 19 T cell receptor beta chains derived from one specimen sequenced in a study of cytomegalovirus exposure and HLA in healthy donors. Both 60 Vbeta primers and 13 Jbeta primers went into the PCR. Libraries were prepared by immunoSEQ multiplex PCR; TCRdb keeps only in-frame clonotypes and omits some of them. In the table there are over 200,000 clones, more than 75% of which are singletons. Sequencing was carried out using PBMCs. The source is a human donor in good health.

The chain recombines TRBV11-2 with TRBJ2-7; 8 bases agree with TRBD1. After removal of 4 bases from V and 3 bases from J, the junction contained 11 bases not matched to a gene. The length of the CDR3 is 16 residues. Germline values: CDR1 SGHAT, CDR2 FQNNGV. In DNA, the CDR3 is TGTGCCAGCAGCTCCAGGGGGCGCATCCAGGGCTACGAGCAGTACTTC. Amino acids: CASSSRGRIQGYEQYF.

The chain uses TRBV7-9 and TRBJ2-7; no firm D call. Germline CDR1 SEHNR, CDR2 FQNEAQ (reference sequence). The length of the CDR3 is 14 residues. With 2 bases removed from V and 0 bases from J, the gap between germline ends came to 8 bases. The CDR3 sequence: CASSLSGVSYEQYF. CDR3 in DNA: TGTGCCAGCAGCTTATCCGGAGTCTCCTACGAGCAGTACTTC.

This clone was seen just once. V gene TRBV5-1 combines with J gene TRBJ2-7; weak D call: TRBD1 (5 bases). Germline CDR1 and CDR2: SGHRS and YFSETQ. V was trimmed by 1 base and J by 2 bases, leaving 10 bases between them. The CDR3 has 14 residues. DNA of the CDR3: TGCGCCAGCAGCTTGTCTAGGGGTACCTACGAGCAGTACTTC. This encodes CASSLSRGTYEQYF.

This clone was seen more than once but under ten times. The chain carries TRBV5-1 and TRBJ2-7, with 11 bases matching TRBD2. V lost 0 bases to trimming and J lost 7 bases; unmatched junction nucleotides: 3. CDR1 SGHRS and CDR2 YFSETQ come from the germline V gene. The length of the CDR3 is 14 residues. CDR3 amino acids: CASSLVAGGGEQYF. The CDR3 DNA sequence: TGCGCCAGCAGCTTGGTAGCGGGAGGGGGGGAGCAGTACTTC. The full variable domain, its missing parts supplied by reference TRBV5-1 and TRBJ2-7, is KAGVTQTPRYLIKTRGQQVTLSCSPISGHRSVSWYQQTPGQGLQFLFEYFSETQRNKGNFPGRFSGRQFSNSRSEMNVSTLELGDSALYLCASSLVAGGGEQYFGPGTRLTVT.

This clone was observed a handful of times. The rearrangement joins TRBV5-5 to TRBJ1-2, with TRBD1 identical over 9 bases. The germline V gene has CDR1 SGHKS and CDR2 YYEKEE (reference sequence). J lost 5 bases, V lost 5 bases, and 7 bases had no gene match. The CDR3 is made up of 14 amino acids. The CDR3 sequence is CASRGGTGPYGYTF. In DNA form, the CDR3 reads TGTGCCAGCAGGGGGGGGACAGGGCCATATGGCTACACCTTC.

J is TRBJ1-2 and V is TRBV21-1; the listed D gene, TRBD1, was not tested against the DNA. TRBV21-1 is given as a pseudogene. The CDR3 extends over 14 amino acids. The CDR3 bases are TGTGCCAGCAGCAAAAAGGACAGAAGGTATGGCTACACCTTC. This encodes CASSKKDRRYGYTF.

V is TRBV4-1 and J is TRBJ2-6, with 11 bases identical to TRBD1. V lost 2 bases, J lost 0 bases, and 3 bases stayed unmatched. Per the germline V gene, CDR1 is MGHRA and CDR2 is YSYEKL. This CDR3 region has 18 residues. This CDR3 is CASSQPGQGVSGANVLTF. Here the CDR3 DNA reads TGCGCCAGCAGCCAACCGGGACAGGGGGTCTCTGGGGCCAACGTCCTGACTTTC.

The J gene is TRBJ2-1, the V gene TRBV2; D might be TRBD1 (6 bases). The CDR3 sequence is 13 residues long. Germline CDR1 and CDR2: SNHLY and FYNNEI. The V end was cut by 3 bases, the J end by 8 bases, with 11 bases between. The CDR3 spells CASSEWRTDEQFF. The CDR3 coding sequence is TGTGCCAGCAGTGAGTGGAGGACAGATGAGCAGTTCTTC.

The V gene is TRBV6-5, the J gene TRBJ2-7, with TRBD2 identical over 9 bases. Germline trimming cut 5 bases from V and 2 bases from J; bases unmatched to any gene: 4. CDR3 length equals 14 residues. Germline values: CDR1 MNHEY, CDR2 SVGAGI. DNA for the CDR3: TGTGCCAGCAGTCCCGCGGGGGGGCCCTACGAGCAGTACTTC. This translates into CASSPAGGPYEQYF.

This clone was picked up one time. The rearrangement links TRBV7-8 to TRBJ2-5, with D possibly being TRBD1 (6 bases). Trimming pared 7 bases from V and 4 bases from J, leaving 13 bases between. The CDR3 spans 13 residues. Looked up from germline, CDR1 is SGHVS and CDR2 is FQNEAQ. In DNA form, the CDR3 reads TGTGCCAGCACCCACAGGGTGGTAGAGACCCAGTACTTC. Translating it yields CASTHRVVETQYF. The variable domain in full, with the rest retrieved from reference TRBV7-8 and TRBJ2-5, is GAGVSQSPRYKVAKRGQDVALRCDPISGHVSLFWYQQALGQGPEFLTYFQNEAQLDKSGLPSDRFFAERPEGSVSTLKIQRTQQEDSAVYLCASTHRVVETQYFGPGTRLLVL.

This clone was seen a handful of times. The chain uses TRBV27 and TRBJ2-5; TRBD1 matches at 7 bases. V was clipped by 2 bases and J by 3 bases; unmatched bases: 3. The CDR3 extends over 14 amino acids. From germline, CDR1 is MNHEY and CDR2 SMNVEV (reference sequence). CDR3 nucleotide sequence: TGTGCCAGCAGTTTACTCACAGGGGAAGAGACCCAGTACTTC. It translates to CASSLLTGEETQYF.

By share, this clone counts as medium-sized. The V and J genes are TRBV6-6 and TRBJ2-2; D uncertain. Trimming cost V 0 bases and J 1 base, with 9 bases left between them. The CDR3 spans 16 residues. Per germline, CDR1 MNHNY and CDR2 SVGAGI (reference sequence). The CDR3 protein is CASSYSGLVNTGELFF. The CDR3 coding sequence is TGTGCCAGCAGTTACTCAGGTCTAGTGAACACCGGGGAGCTGTTTTTT.

In DNA form, the CDR3 reads TGCAGCGTTGGTTTGGGACAGGACTATGGCTACACCTTC. This translates into CSVGLGQDYGYTF. The chain recombines TRBV29-1 with TRBJ1-2; TRBD1 matches at 8 bases. The CDR3 is 13 amino acids. Trimming removed 4 bases from V and 3 bases from J; junction bases left unmatched: 4. Looked up from germline, CDR1 is SQVTM and CDR2 is ANQGSEA.

The J gene is TRBJ1-2, the V gene TRBV29-1; D might be TRBD1 (6 bases). The CDR3 has 12 amino acids. The V end was cut by 7 bases, the J end by 8 bases, with 17 bases between. The germline CDR1 and CDR2 sequences are SQVTM and ANQGSEA. The CDR3 sequence: CSALRQGNGYTF. The CDR3 DNA sequence: TGCAGCGCCCTCCGGCAGGGGAACGGCTACACCTTC.

This chain joins TRBV25-1 and TRBJ2-3, with 11 positions matching TRBD2. The CDR3 is 16 amino acids. Per the germline V gene, CDR1 is MGHDK and CDR2 is SYGVNS. The trim removed 2 bases at V and 9 bases at J, leaving 10 bases unmatched. The CDR3 DNA follows: TGTGCCAGCAGTGAACGAGTGTCTAGCGGGAGGACCACGCAGTATTTT. It specifies CASSERVSSGRTTQYF.

The gene calls are TRBV5-8 and TRBJ2-7; 7 nucleotides match TRBD2. Germline V gene sequence: CDR1 SGHTS, CDR2 YDEGEE. V gave up 0 bases and J gave up 3 bases; unmatched junction bases: 6. CDR3 size: 15 residues. CDR3 DNA sequence: TGTGCCAGCAGCTTGGTGGCGGGAGTGGTCTACGAGCAGTACTTC. The encoded protein is CASSLVAGVVYEQYF.

V gene TRBV4-1 combines with J gene TRBJ2-1; 7 bases match TRBD2. There are 18 residues in the CDR3. The germline gives CDR1 MGHRA, CDR2 YSYEKL. Trimming took 1 base from V and 0 from J; bases not matched to a gene: 9. In DNA form, the CDR3 reads TGCGCCAGCAGCCAAGCTCGACTAGCCCTCTTCTCCTACAATGAGCAGTTCTTC. This translates into CASSQARLALFSYNEQFF.

CDR3 protein: CAWGASSYEQYF. In DNA form, the CDR3 reads TGTGCCTGGGGGGCTTCATCCTACGAGCAGTACTTC. This chain uses TRBV30 with TRBJ2-7, with D possibly being TRBD1 (5 bases). The germline gives CDR1 GTSNPN, CDR2 SVGIG (reference sequence). CDR3 length: 12 residues. V was clipped by 5 bases and J by 1 base, with 9 bases between them.

CDR3 nucleotide sequence: TGCGCCAGCAGCCAAGTCGCCAACCCGGGAGAGACCCAGTACTTC. It specifies CASSQVANPGETQYF. The chain recombines TRBV4-1 with TRBJ2-5; D is ambiguous. V gave up 1 base and J gave up 4 bases, with 13 bases separating them. There are 15 residues in the CDR3. Germline values: CDR1 MGHRA, CDR2 YSYEKL.